This T cell receptor beta chain is drawn from a study of cytomegalovirus exposure and HLA in healthy donors. Primers: 60 Vbeta forward and 13 Jbeta reverse. The data were produced by immunoSEQ multiplex PCR, yet TCRdb's version contains in-frame clones alone and is incomplete. The sample carries more than 100,000 clones, roughly 14% recorded once. V gave up 4 bases and J gave up 5 bases; unmatched junction bases: 10. CDR1 is SGDLS, CDR2 YYNGEE, per germline. The CDR3 totals 16 residues. This clone has a handful of counts. Its antigen is still unknown. The study, taken as a whole, reports: CMV serostatus was the sole immune exposure information available. Reportedly, HLA-A and HLA-B alleles of most subjects were accurately predicted from TCR beta. Most observed TCR sequences were rare, whereas some public TCRs were detected in many donors.

This TCR was sampled from a woman aged 18 to 35 in good health and CMV-seronegative. The sample taken for sequencing was PBMCs. The V gene is TRBV9, the J gene TRBJ2-3, with 10 bases fitting TRBD2. In nucleotides, the CDR3 is TGTGCCAGCAGCCCTAGAGCGGGAGGGCCGCAAGATACGCAGTATTTT. Translation: CASSPRAGGPQDTQYF.